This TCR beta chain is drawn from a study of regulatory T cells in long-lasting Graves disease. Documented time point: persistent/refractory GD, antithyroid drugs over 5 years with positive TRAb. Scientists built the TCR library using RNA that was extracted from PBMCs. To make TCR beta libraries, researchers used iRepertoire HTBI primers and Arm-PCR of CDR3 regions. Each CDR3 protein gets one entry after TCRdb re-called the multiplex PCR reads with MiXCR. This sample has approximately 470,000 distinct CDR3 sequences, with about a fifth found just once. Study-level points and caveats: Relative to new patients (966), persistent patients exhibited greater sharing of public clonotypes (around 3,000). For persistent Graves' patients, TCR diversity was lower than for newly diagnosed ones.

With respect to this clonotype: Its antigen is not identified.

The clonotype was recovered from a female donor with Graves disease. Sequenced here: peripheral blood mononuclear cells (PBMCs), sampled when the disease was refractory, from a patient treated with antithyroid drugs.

CDR3 bases: TGCGCCAGCAGCTTGAACGGGGCCCGCGGTGGCGAGACCCAGTACTTC. Amino acids: CASSLNGARGGETQYF. The genes are TRBV5-1 and TRBJ2-5; D possibly uses TRBD1 or TRBD2 (5 bases each). Trimming took 1 base from V and 5 from J, leaving 18 bases between them. Germline V lookup: CDR1 SGHRS, CDR2 YFSETQ. The length of the CDR3 is 16 residues.